These 14 T cell receptor beta chains share one sample of origin, sequenced in a study of graft-versus-host responses after intestinal transplantation. Their recognized antigens are unknown. The protocol was immunoSEQ multiplex PCR, while the TCRdb copy is restricted to in-frame clones and leaves out a portion. The sample has about 51,000 clones; more than 70% are singletons. The sample in question was unstimulated CD4+ T cells sorted from spleen or lymph node cells, obtained before transplant. The receptors here all came from a human donor who was the organ donor for an intestinal transplant.

The chain joins TRBV28 to TRBJ1-5; D is possibly TRBD1 (5 bases). The V and J ends lost 9 bases and 1 base respectively, with 19 bases between them. The CDR3 runs to 16 residues. Germline V lookup: CDR1 MDHEN, CDR2 SYDVKM. The CDR3 loop reads CASSPPPGGSNQPQHF. In DNA form, the CDR3 reads TGTGCCAGTTCACCCCCCCCGGGGGGAAGCAATCAGCCCCAGCATTTT.

The CDR3 region is CASSARDRGLNEQYF. CDR3 coding DNA: TGTGCCAGCAGCGCCCGGGACAGGGGTTTAAACGAGCAGTACTTC. The chain carries TRBV7-2 and TRBJ2-7; 10 bases are a match to TRBD1. V was pared by 5 bases and J by 5 bases, with 9 bases of the junction left unmatched. The CDR3 length is 15 residues. Germline CDR1 is SGHTA and CDR2 is FQGNSA.

Regarding this clone: At the DNA level, this CDR3 is encoded by other sequences in the same sample as well. The chain recombines TRBV19 with TRBJ2-1, with TRBD2 matching over 10 bases. There are 16 residues in the CDR3. Per germline, CDR1 LNHDA and CDR2 SQIVND (reference sequence). After removal of 5 bases from V and 3 bases from J, the junction contained 7 bases not matched to a gene. CDR3 DNA sequence: TGTGCCAGTAGTGCTCTAGGACTAGCGGACTACAATGAGCAGTTCTTC. It is translated as CASSALGLADYNEQFF.

This clone was found once. This chain connects TRBV11-2 to TRBJ2-7; 7 positions match TRBD2. Trimming removed 2 bases from V and 6 bases from J; junction bases left unmatched: 10. Germline V gene data show CDR1 as SGHAT and CDR2 as FQNNGV. This CDR3 comprises 15 residues. The CDR3 nucleotides are TGTGCCAGCAGCTTATTGGAGGGAGGGCGGGCCGAGCAGTACTTC. This gives the protein CASSLLEGGRAEQYF.

This chain links TRBV4-3 with TRBJ1-4, with TRBD1 matching over 10 bases. The CDR3 totals 19 residues. Germline V CDR1 and CDR2: LGHNA, YSLEER. The J segment lost 0 bases and the V segment lost 4 bases, leaving 11 bases of the junction unmatched. The CDR3 is CASSPLGGQGHATNEKLFF. The CDR3, as DNA: TGCGCCAGCAGCCCGCTGGGGGGACAGGGGCATGCAACTAATGAAAAACTGTTTTTT.

The chain joins TRBV2 to TRBJ2-2; D might be TRBD2 (6 bases). V was pared by 3 bases and J by 9 bases, with 17 bases between. The CDR3 has 15 amino acids. In germline, CDR1 is SNHLY, CDR2 FYNNEI. CDR3 sequence: CASSDKLAVVWELFF. The CDR3 DNA reads as TGTGCCAGCAGTGACAAACTAGCCGTTGTATGGGAGCTGTTTTTT.

The rearrangement joins TRBV2 to TRBJ2-1, with 10 nucleotides matching TRBD2. The V gene end was trimmed by 4 bases and the J gene end by 5 bases; junction bases not matched to a gene: 5. From germline, CDR1 is SNHLY and CDR2 FYNNEI. The CDR3 is 15 residues long. The CDR3, as DNA: TGTGCCAGCAGTGCGGGACTAGCGATCGACAATGAGCAGTTCTTC. This codes for CASSAGLAIDNEQFF.

V and J are TRBV28 and TRBJ1-5; a possible D gene is TRBD1 (6 bases). The CDR3 has 17 residues. Germline CDR1 and CDR2: MDHEN and SYDVKM. Trimming removed 6 bases at V and 2 bases at J, with 20 bases between. The CDR3 nucleotides are TGTGCCAGCAGGGAATTGAGGGGGGGTAAGGGCAATCAGCCCCAGCATTTT. Amino acid sequence: CASRELRGGKGNQPQHF.

The rearrangement links TRBV28 to TRBJ2-7, with D possibly TRBD1 on 6 matching bases. The CDR3 sequence is 13 residues long. V lost 6 bases and J lost 2, with 11 bases in between. Germline V gives CDR1 MDHEN, CDR2 SYDVKM. CDR3: CASSLQGPYEQYF. CDR3 sequence (DNA): TGTGCCAGCAGCCTACAGGGTCCCTACGAGCAGTACTTC.

V is TRBV18 and J is TRBJ2-7; TRBD2 aligns across 12 bases. V gave up 3 bases and J gave up 1 base; unmatched junction bases: 4. The germline V gene has CDR1 KGHSH and CDR2 LQKENI. The CDR3 is 16 amino acids. The DNA of the CDR3 is TGTGCCAGCTCACCGCCAGGACTAGCGGGGTCCTACGAGCAGTACTTC. This gives the protein CASSPPGLAGSYEQYF.

This sequence joins TRBV15 and TRBJ1-5; D is ambiguous. Germline CDR1 and CDR2: LNHNV and YYDKDF (reference sequence). Trimming shortened V by 6 bases and J by 2 bases, and 11 bases separated the two germline ends. The CDR3 consists of 14 residues. The CDR3 DNA reads as TGTGCCACCAGTACAACGTTTGGCAATCAGCCCCAGCATTTT. Amino acid sequence: CATSTTFGNQPQHF.

The rearrangement joins TRBV28 to TRBJ2-7, with a tentative D call TRBD1 (6 bases). CDR3 length: 17 amino acids. Germline loops: CDR1 MDHEN, CDR2 SYDVKM. V lost 3 bases to trimming and J lost 4 bases, with 22 bases between them. DNA for the CDR3: TGTGCCAGCAGTTTCGGTCTCTCTTGGGCAGGGGATTACGAGCAGTACTTC. This encodes CASSFGLSWAGDYEQYF.

A single count supports this clone. This rearrangement joins TRBV6-1 to TRBJ2-1; 10 bases line up with TRBD2. The CDR3 has 15 residues. Per the germline V gene, CDR1 is MNHNS and CDR2 is SASEGT. The trim removed 4 bases at V and 3 bases at J, leaving 3 bases unmatched. CDR3 sequence (DNA): TGTGCCAGCAGTGTCTTAGCGGGAGGCTACAATGAGCAGTTCTTC. This codes for CASSVLAGGYNEQFF.

Concerning this clone itself: At the DNA level, this CDR3 is encoded by other sequences in the same sample as well. The rearrangement links TRBV6-1 to TRBJ1-1; D possibly corresponds to TRBD1 (5 bases). The CDR3 contains 13 residues. Germline lookup yields CDR1 MNHNS and CDR2 SASEGT. V lost 5 bases, J lost 2 bases, and 9 bases lay in between. This CDR3 is CASSTDRNTEAFF. The DNA for the CDR3 is TGTGCCAGCAGTACCGACAGAAACACTGAAGCTTTCTTT.